A single sample gave rise to the 16 T cell receptor beta chains below, sequenced in a study of shared clonotypes between healthy human individuals. Clones were sequenced by immunoSEQ multiplex PCR, and TCRdb holds only the in-frame ones, with some missing. The table records under 2,500,000 clones, more than 90% of them present only once. The sequenced material came from naive CD4+ T cells sorted from blood. Subset meaning: CD45RA+ positively selected. These receptors all stem from a man younger than 35 in good health.

V gene TRBV6-5 combines with J gene TRBJ2-4, with a weak D call TRBD2 (6 bases). This CDR3 has 15 amino acids. CDR1 and CDR2 (germline): MNHEY, SVGAGI. The ends were cut back, 6 bases at V and 3 bases at J, with 15 bases in the middle. The CDR3 is CASSPIGGGKNIQYF. The CDR3 region has the DNA TGTGCCAGCAGCCCCATCGGGGGAGGCAAAAACATTCAGTACTTC.

This clone came up once. The gene calls are TRBV2 and TRBJ1-5, with TRBD1 matching 9 bases. V shed 4 bases and J 11 bases; nucleotides not matched to a gene: 0. Germline V gives CDR1 SNHLY, CDR2 FYNNEI. CDR3 size: 11 residues. The CDR3 nucleotides are TGTGCCAGCAGTGGGACAGGGGCCCAGCATTTT. Translation: CASSGTGAQHF. Together with reference TRBV2 and TRBJ1-5, the CDR3 gives the full variable domain: EPEVTQTPSHQVTQMGQEVILRCVPISNHLYFYWYRQILGQKVEFLVSFYNNEISEKSEIFDDQFSVERPDGSNFTLKIRSTKLEDSAMYFCASSGTGAQHFGDGTRLSIL.

Concerning this clone itself: Other DNA sequences of this sample code for an identical CDR3. The chain couples TRBV5-1 to TRBJ2-7; D gene uncertain. Trimming pared 0 bases from V and 4 bases from J, leaving 11 bases between. Germline assignment: CDR1 SGHRS and CDR2 YFSETQ. The CDR3 totals 14 residues. DNA for the CDR3: TGCGCCAGCAGCTTGGAGGCAGTTCCGTACGAGCAGTACTTC. Amino acid sequence: CASSLEAVPYEQYF.

The genes are TRBV7-9 and TRBJ1-1; the match to TRBD1 covers 8 bases. The germline V gene encodes CDR1 SEHNR and CDR2 FQNEAQ (reference sequence). V lost 4 bases and J lost 5; bases outside the gene matches: 3. CDR3 length: 13 residues. CDR3 region: CASSSGGWTEAFF. In nucleotides, the CDR3 is TGTGCCAGCAGCTCAGGGGGCTGGACTGAAGCTTTCTTT.

The CDR3 bases are TGTGCCAGCAGCGCCACAGGGTTCAATCAGCCCCAGCATTTT. Translated, it gives CASSATGFNQPQHF. The gene calls are TRBV14 and TRBJ1-5; TRBD1 is a possible D gene (6 bases). The CDR3 covers 14 residues. Per the germline V gene, CDR1 is SGHDN and CDR2 is FVKESK. The germline V and J ends were trimmed by 5 bases and 3 bases, with 11 bases remaining between them.

The chain couples TRBV29-1 to TRBJ2-6; D is unresolved. This CDR3 is built from 13 residues. With 6 bases removed from V and 0 bases from J, the gap between germline ends came to 6 bases. The germline V gene has CDR1 SQVTM and CDR2 ANQGSEA. CDR3 sequence: CSVVSSGANVLTF. The CDR3 DNA follows: TGCAGCGTGGTTAGCTCTGGGGCCAACGTCCTGACTTTC.

This clone was counted a few times. CDR3 region: CASSLGTGVKGYTF. CDR3 DNA sequence: TGCGCCAGCAGCTTAGGGACAGGGGTAAAAGGCTACACCTTC. The chain has TRBV5-1 and TRBJ1-2; TRBD1 aligns across 10 bases. Germline values: CDR1 SGHRS, CDR2 YFSETQ. The length of the CDR3 is 14 residues. J lost 8 bases, V lost 2 bases, and 6 bases had no gene match.

The chain employs TRBV18 and TRBJ1-4, with D maybe TRBD1 (5 bases). Germline V CDR1 and CDR2: KGHSH, LQKENI. CDR3 length equals 15 residues. V was clipped by 1 base and J by 7 bases, with 13 bases between them. The CDR3 nucleotides are TGTGCCAGCTCACCACTATCAGGGAATGGTGAAAAACTGTTTTTT. Amino acid sequence: CASSPLSGNGEKLFF.

Concerning this clone: This specimen includes other DNA sequences encoding the same CDR3. The V call is TRBV6-5, the J call TRBJ2-7, with 10 bases aligning to TRBD1. This CDR3 region has 15 residues. V shed 2 bases, J shed 4 bases, and the junction held 5 bases outside the gene matches. CDR1 is MNHEY and CDR2 is SVGAGI in the germline V gene. The CDR3 nucleotides are TGTGCCAGCAGTTACCGGGACAGGGGTGGTTACGAGCAGTACTTC. Protein product: CASSYRDRGGYEQYF.

This chain links TRBV29-1 with TRBJ2-3; 8 bases are a match to TRBD1. The V gene's germline CDR1 is SQVTM and CDR2 ANQGSEA. The CDR3 is 13 residues long. This CDR3 is CSYRQGTTDTQYF. Written as DNA, the CDR3 is TGCAGTTACCGACAGGGGACGACAGATACGCAGTATTTT.

The gene calls are TRBV13 and TRBJ1-2; TRBD1 matches 7 bases. Germline V lookup: CDR1 PRHDT, CDR2 FYEKMQ (reference sequence). CDR3 length equals 15 residues. J lost 4 bases, V lost 2 bases, and 7 bases had no gene match. The CDR3, as DNA: TGTGCCAGCAGCTTAACGAAGCAGGGGGGCTATGGCTACACCTTC. Protein product: CASSLTKQGGYGYTF.

The chain combines TRBV30 with TRBJ1-6; 9 nucleotides align to TRBD1. V lost 3 bases to trimming and J lost 0 bases; unmatched junction nucleotides: 6. The germline V gene has CDR1 GTSNPN and CDR2 SVGIG (reference sequence). The CDR3 totals 17 residues. For the CDR3, the DNA is TGTGCCTGGAGCCGGGACAGGGCGAGCTCCTATAATTCACCCCTCCACTTT. Amino acid sequence: CAWSRDRASSYNSPLHF.

The gene calls are TRBV7-9 and TRBJ2-5, with 11 bases fitting TRBD1. V lost 1 base to trimming and J lost 5 bases; unmatched junction nucleotides: 6. CDR3 length equals 16 residues. CDR1 SEHNR and CDR2 FQNEAQ come from the germline V gene (reference sequence). The CDR3: CASSLGRTGGPETQYF. The CDR3 region has the DNA TGTGCCAGCAGCTTAGGCCGGACAGGGGGCCCGGAGACCCAGTACTTC.

In the case of this clone: The same CDR3 arises from other DNA sequences in this sample as well. This chain links TRBV5-1 with TRBJ2-3; 10 nucleotides match TRBD2. The V and J ends lost 4 bases and 6 bases, in that order; junction bases with no gene match: 5. Germline V gene lookup returns CDR1 SGHRS and CDR2 YFSETQ. The CDR3 covers 14 residues. CDR3 loop: CASSPLAGVDTQYF. The CDR3, as DNA: TGCGCCAGCAGCCCCCTAGCGGGAGTGGATACGCAGTATTTT.

The gene calls are TRBV10-3 and TRBJ1-2; weak D call: TRBD1 (6 bases). Deletions cut 6 bases from V and 4 bases from J, with 18 bases between. The CDR3 is 15 residues long. In germline, CDR1 is ENHRY, CDR2 SYGVKD. The CDR3 protein is CAIRTGGPALYGYTF. CDR3 nucleotides: TGTGCCATCAGGACGGGGGGGCCGGCCCTCTATGGCTACACCTTC.

The genes are TRBV10-2 and TRBJ2-7, with D possibly being TRBD1 (6 bases). Trimming stripped 10 bases from V and 2 bases from J, with 9 bases between. The CDR3 is 11 residues long. Per germline, CDR1 WSHSY and CDR2 SAAADI. For the CDR3, the DNA is TGCGCCACCCAGGGGACCTACGAGCAGTACTTC. Amino acids: CATQGTYEQYF.